A selection of T cell receptor beta chains follows, all from one sample in a study of cytomegalovirus exposure and HLA in healthy donors. Profiling relied on immunoSEQ multiplex PCR, and the TCRdb table lists in-frame clones only, not all of them. The sample lists over 150,000 clones, about 79% occurring once. The material sequenced was PBMCs. Receptors were obtained from a woman aged 25 to 45 in good health and CMV-seropositive. Both conserved end residues are part of each CDR3.

TRBJ1-4,TRBV2,CASGGQGIGFSYEKLFF
TRBJ1-1,TRBV30,CAWDRDSAGAFF
TRBJ2-3,TRBV7-9,CASSWGTSGRSDTQYF
TRBJ2-7,TRBV27,CASSITAGGFSYEQYF
TRBJ1-4,TRBV27,CASSPHAGQVLTRNEKLFF
TRBJ1-5,TRBV28,CASSYAGQGEQPQHF
TRBJ2-1,TRBV27,CASSYYRENNEQFF
TRBJ1-2,TRBV15,CATSRGGYTF
TRBJ2-5,TRBV19,CASSIPYQETQYF
TRBJ2-1,TRBV6-5,CASSRDRDLGNEQFF
TRBJ1-1,TRBV11-3,CASSLRGELNTEAFF
TRBJ2-1,TRBV5-1,CASSGASEQFF
TRBJ1-3,TRBV7-8,CASSAGQGRNTIYF
TRBJ1-2,TRBV28,CASSLVQGGFSGYTF
TRBJ2-7,TRBV15,CATSRAGGTGKYEQYF
TRBJ1-1,TRBV6-1,CASSEGQGFFFEAFF
TRBJ1-1,TRBV15,CATSGRTGLNTEAFF
TRBJ1-2,TRBV27,CASSLSDGGGYTF
TRBJ2-1,TRBV9,CASSRGQITYNEQFF
TRBJ2-7,TRBV14,CASSLTTETEQYF
TRBJ2-3,TRBV9,CASTRLATSTDTQYF
TRBJ1-5,TRBV7-2,CASSLGSGYSQPQHF
TRBJ1-4,TRBV27,CASSADRGGMGNEKLFF
TRBJ2-1,TRBV29-1,CSASKAVSYNEQFF
TRBJ2-7,TRBV28,CASTVRQGWYEQYF
TRBJ2-7,TRBV6-5,CASSYRPGTYEQYF
TRBJ1-1,TRBV9,CASSVVSGPAEAFF
TRBJ2-1,TRBV27,CASSLLAGAYNEQFF
TRBJ1-2,TRBV28,CASSTGTGRTYGYTF
TRBJ2-6,TRBV28,CASSFLGRGPGGTNVLTF
TRBJ2-7,TRBV5-1,CASSIMRTSSYEQYF
TRBJ2-3,TRBV4-1,CASSQEPAGGRYADTQYF
TRBJ1-2,TRBV6-5,CASSYIGNYGYTF